The present T cell receptor beta chain was sequenced within a study of blood T cells in healthy people across ages. Then a second PCR, running roughly 7 to 11 cycles, was carried out with a sample-barcoded 5' primer and a J-beta primer mix. One entry per CDR3 protein, called by TCRdb with MiXCR from the 5' RACE reads. The sample lists over a million distinct CDR3 sequences, 40% to 45% occurring once. Regarding the study as a whole: Researchers deemed the diversity estimates from one million T cells underestimates.

This CDR3 is 13 amino acids long. The germline V gene encodes CDR1 SGHTA and CDR2 FQGNSA. V shed 2 bases and J shed 6 bases, with 11 bases lying between them. This clonotype was observed many times. The antigen is unknown. This TCR was sampled from a woman aged 60-70 years in good health. The J gene is TRBJ2-7, the V gene TRBV7-2, with a possible D match to TRBD2 (6 bases). The specimen was blood. CDR3 nucleotide sequence: TGTGCCAGCAGCTTAAAACTAGCACTCGAGCAGTACTTC. Its protein is CASSLKLALEQYF.